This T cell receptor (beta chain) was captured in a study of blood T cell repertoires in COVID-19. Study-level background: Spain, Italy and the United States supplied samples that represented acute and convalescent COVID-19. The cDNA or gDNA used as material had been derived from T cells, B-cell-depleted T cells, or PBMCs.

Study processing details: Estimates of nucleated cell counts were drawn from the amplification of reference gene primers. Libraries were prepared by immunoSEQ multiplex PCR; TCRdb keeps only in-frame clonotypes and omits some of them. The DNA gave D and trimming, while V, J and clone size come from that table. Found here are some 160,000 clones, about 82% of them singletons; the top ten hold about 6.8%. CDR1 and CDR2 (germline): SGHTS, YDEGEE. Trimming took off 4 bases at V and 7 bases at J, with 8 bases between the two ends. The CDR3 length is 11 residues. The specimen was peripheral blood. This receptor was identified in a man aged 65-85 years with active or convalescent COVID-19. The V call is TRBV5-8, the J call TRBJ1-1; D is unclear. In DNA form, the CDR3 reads TGTGCCAGCAGCAACAGCTTTGAAGCTTTCTTT. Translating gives CASSNSFEAFF.